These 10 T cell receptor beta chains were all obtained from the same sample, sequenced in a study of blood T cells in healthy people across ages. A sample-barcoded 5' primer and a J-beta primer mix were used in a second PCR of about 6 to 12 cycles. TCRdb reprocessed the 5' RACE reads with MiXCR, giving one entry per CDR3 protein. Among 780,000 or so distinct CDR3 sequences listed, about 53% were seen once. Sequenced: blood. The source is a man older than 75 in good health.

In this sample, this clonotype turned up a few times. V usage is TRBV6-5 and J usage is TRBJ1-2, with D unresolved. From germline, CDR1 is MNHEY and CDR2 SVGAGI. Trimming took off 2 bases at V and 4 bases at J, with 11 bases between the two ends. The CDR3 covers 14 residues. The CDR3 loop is CASSYGRRGYGYTF. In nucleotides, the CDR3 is TGTGCCAGCAGTTACGGGCGCCGGGGCTATGGCTACACCTTC.

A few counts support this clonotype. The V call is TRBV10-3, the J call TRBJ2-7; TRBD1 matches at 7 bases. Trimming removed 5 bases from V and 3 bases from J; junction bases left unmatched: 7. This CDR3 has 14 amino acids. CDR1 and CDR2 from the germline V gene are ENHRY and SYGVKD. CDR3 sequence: CAISTSQGDYEQYF. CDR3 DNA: TGTGCCATCAGTACGTCCCAGGGGGACTACGAGCAGTACTTC.

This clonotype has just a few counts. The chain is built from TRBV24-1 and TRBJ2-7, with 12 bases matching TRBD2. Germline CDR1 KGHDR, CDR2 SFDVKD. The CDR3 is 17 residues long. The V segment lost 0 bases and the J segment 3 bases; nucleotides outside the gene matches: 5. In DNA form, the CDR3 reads TGTGCCACCAGTGATTTGCAGGGACTAGCGGGTTTCTACGAGCAGTACTTC. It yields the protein CATSDLQGLAGFYEQYF.

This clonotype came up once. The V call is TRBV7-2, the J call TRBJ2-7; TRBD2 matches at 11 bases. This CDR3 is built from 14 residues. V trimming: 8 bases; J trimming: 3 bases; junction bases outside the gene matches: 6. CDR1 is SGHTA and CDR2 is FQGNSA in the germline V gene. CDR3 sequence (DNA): TGTGCCAGCGGTCGACTAGCGGGAAGCTACGAGCAGTACTTC. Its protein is CASGRLAGSYEQYF.

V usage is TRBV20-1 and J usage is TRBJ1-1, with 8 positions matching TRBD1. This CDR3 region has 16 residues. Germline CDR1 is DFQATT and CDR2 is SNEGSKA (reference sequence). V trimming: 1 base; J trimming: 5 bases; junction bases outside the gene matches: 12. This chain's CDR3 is CSARGVGRGRWTEAFF. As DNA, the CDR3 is TGCAGTGCTAGAGGGGTGGGCAGGGGGCGTTGGACTGAAGCTTTCTTT.

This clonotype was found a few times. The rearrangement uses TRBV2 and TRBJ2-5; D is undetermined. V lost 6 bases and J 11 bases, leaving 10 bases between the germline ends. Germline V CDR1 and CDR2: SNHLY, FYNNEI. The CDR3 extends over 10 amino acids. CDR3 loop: CASSEVGQYF. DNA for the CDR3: TGTGCCAGCAGCGAGGTGGGGCAGTACTTC.

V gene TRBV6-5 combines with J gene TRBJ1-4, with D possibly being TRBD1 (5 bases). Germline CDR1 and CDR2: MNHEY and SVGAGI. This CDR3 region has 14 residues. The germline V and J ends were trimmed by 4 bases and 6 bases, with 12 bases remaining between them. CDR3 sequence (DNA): TGTGCCAGCAGTTCAAGTTGGGGCTATGAAAAACTGTTTTTT. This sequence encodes CASSSSWGYEKLFF.

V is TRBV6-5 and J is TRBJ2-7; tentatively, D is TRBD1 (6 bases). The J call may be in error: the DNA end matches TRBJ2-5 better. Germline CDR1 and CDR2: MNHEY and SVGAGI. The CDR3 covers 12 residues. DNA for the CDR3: TGTGCCAGCAGTTACTCACAGGGGACCCAGTACTTC. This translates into CASSYSQGTQYF.

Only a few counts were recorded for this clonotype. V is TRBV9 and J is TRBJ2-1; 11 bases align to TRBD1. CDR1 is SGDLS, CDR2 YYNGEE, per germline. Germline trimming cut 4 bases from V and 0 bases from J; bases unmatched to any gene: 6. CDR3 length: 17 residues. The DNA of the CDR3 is TGTGCCAGCAGCTTAAGGACAGGGGGCTTCTCCTACAATGAGCAGTTCTTC. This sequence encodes CASSLRTGGFSYNEQFF.

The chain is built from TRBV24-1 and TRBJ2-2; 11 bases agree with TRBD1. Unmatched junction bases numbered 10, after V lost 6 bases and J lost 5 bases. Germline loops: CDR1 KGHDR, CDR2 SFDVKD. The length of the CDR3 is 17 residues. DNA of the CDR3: TGTGCCACCAGTCACGGACAGGGGGCGAAAATAACCGGGGAGCTGTTTTTT. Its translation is CATSHGQGAKITGELFF.